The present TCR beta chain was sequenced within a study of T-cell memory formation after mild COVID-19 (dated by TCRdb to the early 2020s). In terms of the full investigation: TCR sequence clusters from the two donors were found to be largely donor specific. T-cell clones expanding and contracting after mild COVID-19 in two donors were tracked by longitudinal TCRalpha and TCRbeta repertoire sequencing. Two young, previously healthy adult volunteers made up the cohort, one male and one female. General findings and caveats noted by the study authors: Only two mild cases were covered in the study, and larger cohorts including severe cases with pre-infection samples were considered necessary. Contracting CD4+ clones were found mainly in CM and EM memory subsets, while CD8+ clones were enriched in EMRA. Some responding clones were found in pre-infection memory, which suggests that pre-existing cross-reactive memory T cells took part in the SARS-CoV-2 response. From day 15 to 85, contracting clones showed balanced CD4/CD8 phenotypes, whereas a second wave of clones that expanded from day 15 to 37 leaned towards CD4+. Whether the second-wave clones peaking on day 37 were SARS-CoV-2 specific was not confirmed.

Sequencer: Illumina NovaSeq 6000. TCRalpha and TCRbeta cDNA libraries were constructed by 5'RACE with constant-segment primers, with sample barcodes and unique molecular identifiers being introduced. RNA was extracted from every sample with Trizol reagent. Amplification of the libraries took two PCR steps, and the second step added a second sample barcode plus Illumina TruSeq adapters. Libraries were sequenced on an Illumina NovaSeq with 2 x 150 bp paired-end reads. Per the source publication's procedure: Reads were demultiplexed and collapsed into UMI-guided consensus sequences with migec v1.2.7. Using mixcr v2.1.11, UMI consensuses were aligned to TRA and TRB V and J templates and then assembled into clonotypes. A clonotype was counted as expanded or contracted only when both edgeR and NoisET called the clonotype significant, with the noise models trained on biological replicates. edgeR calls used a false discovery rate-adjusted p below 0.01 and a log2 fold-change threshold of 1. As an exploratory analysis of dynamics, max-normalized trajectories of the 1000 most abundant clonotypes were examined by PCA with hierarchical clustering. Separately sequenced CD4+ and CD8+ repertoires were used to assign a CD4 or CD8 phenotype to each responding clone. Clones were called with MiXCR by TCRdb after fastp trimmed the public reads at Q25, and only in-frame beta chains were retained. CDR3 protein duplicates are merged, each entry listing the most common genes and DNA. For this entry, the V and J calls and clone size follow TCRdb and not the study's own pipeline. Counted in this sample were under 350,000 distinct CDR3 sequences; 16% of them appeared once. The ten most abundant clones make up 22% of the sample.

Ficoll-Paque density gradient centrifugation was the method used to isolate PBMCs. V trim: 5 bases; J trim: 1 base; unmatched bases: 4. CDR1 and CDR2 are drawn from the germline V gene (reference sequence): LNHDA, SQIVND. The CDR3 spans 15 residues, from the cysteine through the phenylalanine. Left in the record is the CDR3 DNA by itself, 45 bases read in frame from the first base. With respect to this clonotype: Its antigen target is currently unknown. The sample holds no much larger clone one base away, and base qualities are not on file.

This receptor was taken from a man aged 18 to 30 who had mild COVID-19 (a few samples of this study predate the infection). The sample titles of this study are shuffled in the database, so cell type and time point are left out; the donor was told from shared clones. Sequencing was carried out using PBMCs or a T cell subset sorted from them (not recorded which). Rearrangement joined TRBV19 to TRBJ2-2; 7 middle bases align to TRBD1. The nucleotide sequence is TGTGCCAGTAGTCCCCGGGACAGGAACACCGGGGAGCTGTTTTTT. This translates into CASSPRDRNTGELFF. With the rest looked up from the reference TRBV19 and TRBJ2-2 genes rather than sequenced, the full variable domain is DGGITQSPKYLFRKEGQNVTLSCEQNLNHDAMYWYRQDPGQGLRLIYYSQIVNDFQKGDIAEGYSVSREKKESFPLTVTSAQKNPTAFYLCASSPRDRNTGELFFGEGSRLTVL.